This is a list of T cell receptor beta chains from one sample in a study of OX40 agonist ivuxolimab in advanced cancers. The data were produced by immunoSEQ multiplex PCR, yet TCRdb's version contains in-frame clones alone and is incomplete. The profile shows about 100,000 clones, about 89% of them singletons. The sample consisted of CD4+ or CD8+ T cells sorted from blood, taken in a trial of the OX40 agonist ivuxolimab. Receptors originate from an adult with an advanced solid tumor such as melanoma, head and neck, liver or kidney cancer. The CDR3 runs from the conserved cysteine through the conserved F or W. D genes are given only for firm matches. The size entry is marked missing in some rows and otherwise reads once, few, many or a size class.

>TRBV11-2|NA|TRBJ2-5|NA
CASSLLVGGSETQYF
TGTGCCAGCAGCTTATTGGTGGGTGGGTCAGAGACCCAGTACTTC
>TRBV7-3|TRBD1|TRBJ2-1|NA
CASSLRGQGIYNEQFF
TGTGCCAGCAGCTTAAGAGGACAGGGGATTTACAATGAGCAGTTCTTC
>TRBV29-1|NA|TRBJ1-2|NA
CSVGQSAYGYTF
TGCAGCGTTGGACAGTCCGCCTATGGCTACACCTTC
>TRBV6-4|TRBD1|TRBJ1-5|NA
CASSRGSTGDNQPQHF
TGTGCCAGCAGTCGAGGATCTACAGGGGACAATCAGCCCCAGCATTTT
>TRBV9|NA|TRBJ1-3|NA
CASSVGSGTGNTIYF
TGTGCCAGCAGCGTAGGGTCAGGGACTGGAAACACCATATATTTT
>TRBV7-3|TRBD2|TRBJ2-1|NA
CASSGLAVGSYNEQFF
TGTGCCAGCAGCGGACTAGCGGTCGGCTCCTACAATGAGCAGTTCTTC
>TRBV9|NA|TRBJ2-1|NA
CASSVEHWGEQFF
TGTGCCAGCAGCGTAGAACATTGGGGTGAGCAGTTCTTC
>TRBV4-1|TRBD1|TRBJ1-4|NA
CASSLGARGLGKLFF
TGCGCCAGCAGCCTGGGTGCCAGGGGGCTGGGAAAACTGTTTTTT
>TRBV6-5|NA|TRBJ1-6|NA
CASSTTENSPLHF
TGTGCCAGCAGTACGACGGAAAATTCACCCCTCCACTTT
>TRBV28|NA|TRBJ2-7|NA
CASSRSYEQYF
TGTGCCAGCAGTCGGTCCTACGAGCAGTACTTC
>TRBV4-2|TRBD2|TRBJ2-7|NA
CASSQAGLAGGYEQYF
TGTGCCAGCAGCCAAGCCGGACTAGCGGGAGGCTACGAGCAGTACTTC
>TRBV28|NA|TRBJ1-1|NA
CASSSLRDTEAFF
TGTGCCAGCAGTTCCCTCCGGGACACTGAAGCTTTCTTT
>TRBV10-1|TRBD2|TRBJ2-3|NA
CASGPSGSAQDTQYF
TGCGCCAGCGGACCTAGCGGGAGTGCACAAGATACGCAGTATTTT
>TRBV10-1|TRBD2|TRBJ2-1|NA
CASSDPGLAGGYEQFF
TGCGCCAGCAGTGACCCAGGACTAGCGGGAGGATACGAGCAGTTCTTC
>TRBV29-1|NA|TRBJ1-5|NA
CSVVQGLNQPQHF
TGCAGCGTAGTACAGGGCTTAAATCAGCCCCAGCATTTT
>TRBV7-8|NA|TRBJ2-2|NA
CASSETGAGNGELFF
TGTGCCAGCAGCGAAACGGGGGCTGGGAACGGGGAGCTGTTTTTT
>TRBV5-4|NA|TRBJ2-1|NA
CATGGKYNEQFF
TGTGCCACCGGAGGGAAATACAATGAGCAGTTCTTC
>TRBV27|TRBD1|TRBJ1-6|NA
CASRRDRTSSYNSPLHF
TGTGCCAGCCGTAGGGACAGGACGAGCTCCTATAATTCACCCCTCCACTTT
>TRBV6-5|TRBD1|TRBJ2-3|NA
CASSVRRGLADTQYF
TGTGCCAGCAGCGTACGTAGGGGGCTCGCAGATACGCAGTATTTT
>TRBV6-5|NA|TRBJ1-2|once
CASSYGREYGYTF
TGTGCCAGCAGTTACGGACGGGAATATGGCTACACCTTC
>TRBV18|TRBD1|TRBJ1-5|NA
CASQTGVGNQPQHF
TGTGCCAGCCAGACAGGGGTCGGCAATCAGCCCCAGCATTTT
>TRBV7-9|TRBD1|TRBJ1-5|NA
CASSPGQGAAQPQHF
TGTGCCAGCAGCCCGGGACAGGGGGCCGCTCAGCCCCAGCATTTT
>TRBV29-1|TRBD1|TRBJ2-7|NA
CSGGPGTGNEQYF
TGCAGCGGGGGTCCCGGGACAGGGAACGAGCAGTACTTC
>TRBV2|NA|TRBJ1-1|NA
CASNIQTVTNTEAFF
TGTGCCAGCAACATACAGACAGTGACGAACACTGAAGCTTTCTTT
>TRBV6-5|NA|TRBJ1-3|NA
CASSNGQGNTIYF
TGTGCCAGCAGCAACGGACAGGGAAACACCATATATTTT
>TRBV11-2|NA|TRBJ2-1|NA
CASSPDRGRRDEQFF
TGTGCCAGCAGCCCTGATCGTGGGAGGCGCGATGAGCAGTTCTTC
>TRBV11-3|NA|TRBJ1-3|NA
CASSHTNSRGNTIYF
TGTGCCAGCAGTCATACGAACTCAAGAGGAAACACCATATATTTT
>TRBV18|NA|TRBJ2-1|NA
CASSRDNEQFF
TGTGCCAGCTCCCGTGACAATGAGCAGTTCTTC
>TRBV5-1|NA|TRBJ2-7|NA
CASSLVGSTNEQYF
TGCGCCAGCAGCTTGGTCGGTAGTACCAACGAGCAGTACTTC
>TRBV11-2|NA|TRBJ1-5|NA
CASSLDYQPQHF
TGTGCCAGCAGCTTAGATTATCAGCCCCAGCATTTT
>TRBV7-3|NA|TRBJ2-1|NA
CASSLNQGRDEQFF
TGTGCCAGCAGCTTAAATCAGGGGAGGGATGAGCAGTTCTTC
>TRBV7-8|NA|TRBJ1-5|NA
CASSPAGAPNQPQHF
TGTGCCAGCAGCCCTGCCGGGGCCCCAAATCAGCCCCAGCATTTT
>TRBV2|NA|TRBJ2-3|NA
CASTKDRRDTQYF
TGTGCCAGCACCAAGGACAGAAGAGATACGCAGTATTTT
>TRBV7-6|NA|TRBJ1-1|few
CASSLGPGDTEAFF
TGTGCCAGCAGCCTGGGCCCTGGGGACACTGAAGCTTTCTTT
>TRBV12-5|NA|TRBJ1-3|NA
CASGSREEGRGNTIYF
TGTGCTAGTGGTTCGAGGGAGGAGGGACGTGGAAACACCATATATTTT
>TRBV19|NA|TRBJ1-5|once
CASSIVGKPQHF
TGTGCCAGTAGTATTGTGGGTAAGCCCCAGCATTTT
>TRBV9|NA|TRBJ1-4|NA
CASSPRGVNEKLFF
TGTGCCAGCAGCCCCCGGGGGGTTAATGAAAAACTGTTTTTT
>TRBV6-5|TRBD2|TRBJ2-1|NA
CASSSPGLPLYNEQFF
TGTGCCAGCAGTTCGCCGGGACTACCTCTCTACAATGAGCAGTTCTTC
>TRBV7-9|NA|TRBJ1-2|NA
CATPTDNYGYTF
TGTGCCACCCCGACAGATAACTATGGCTACACCTTC
>TRBV5-4|NA|TRBJ2-2|NA
CASSLVQGKNTGELFF
TGTGCCAGCAGCTTAGTCCAGGGGAAGAACACCGGGGAGCTGTTTTTT
>TRBV30|NA|TRBJ2-5|once
CAWSEQRAFQETQYF
TGTGCCTGGAGTGAGCAGCGGGCCTTCCAAGAGACCCAGTACTTC
>TRBV11-1|NA|TRBJ1-4|NA
CASSLGLSNEKLFF
TGTGCCAGCAGCCTGGGACTCTCTAATGAAAAACTGTTTTTT
>TRBV9|TRBD1|TRBJ2-7|once
CASSVMDRFEKEQYF
TGTGCCAGCAGCGTTATGGACAGGTTCGAAAAAGAGCAGTACTTC
>TRBV19|NA|TRBJ1-2|NA
CASSIPQTGYGYTF
TGTGCCAGTAGTATCCCACAGACTGGGTATGGCTACACCTTC
>TRBV11-1|TRBD1|TRBJ2-7|NA
CASSLGVPGTGRSDEQYF
TGTGCCAGCAGCTTAGGCGTCCCCGGGACAGGGAGATCAGACGAGCAGTACTTC
>TRBV7-3|NA|TRBJ2-7|few
CASSLTPTGVGSYEQYF
TGTGCCAGCAGCTTAACCCCTACCGGGGTGGGCTCCTACGAGCAGTACTTC
>TRBV29-1|NA|TRBJ2-7|once
CSVEILGDEQYF
TGCAGCGTTGAAATACTGGGCGACGAGCAGTACTTC
>TRBV6-6|NA|TRBJ1-5|NA
CASRAGSQPQHF
TGTGCCAGCAGAGCCGGGAGCCAGCCCCAGCATTTT
>TRBV5-4|NA|TRBJ2-3|once
CASSLAGLTDTQYF
TGTGCCAGCAGCTTGGCCGGGCTCACAGATACGCAGTATTTT
>TRBV29-1|NA|TRBJ1-5|NA
CSVAGFNQPQHF
TGCAGCGTTGCGGGGTTTAATCAGCCCCAGCATTTT
>TRBV6-4|NA|TRBJ1-2|many
CASSPFLRGNRDGYTF
TGTGCCAGCAGTCCGTTCTTACGGGGTAATCGGGATGGCTACACCTTC
>TRBV9|NA|TRBJ1-2|once
CTSSVGSTGTAGYTF
TGTACCAGCAGCGTAGGATCTACAGGGACGGCTGGCTACACCTTC
>TRBV25-1|TRBD1|TRBJ1-2|few
CASSESGQGARRYGYTF
TGTGCCAGCAGTGAATCCGGACAGGGGGCGCGCCGCTATGGCTACACCTTC
>TRBV7-2|TRBD2|TRBJ2-7|few
CASSLGVRGAPSSYEQYF
TGTGCCAGCAGCTTAGGTGTGCGGGGGGCCCCGAGCTCCTACGAGCAGTACTTC
>TRBV2|NA|TRBJ1-4|NA
CASRRGGPNEKLFF
TGTGCCAGCAGGAGGGGAGGCCCTAATGAAAAACTGTTTTTT
>TRBV29-1|NA|TRBJ2-3|NA
CSVIGPGATDTQYF
TGCAGCGTGATAGGACCCGGAGCGACAGATACGCAGTATTTT
>TRBV25-1|TRBD1|TRBJ1-2|NA
CASRKPGTGGGYYGYTF
TGTGCCAGCAGGAAGCCGGGGACAGGGGGGGGCTACTATGGCTACACCTTC
>TRBV5-8|NA|TRBJ2-7|NA
CASSLVGASVYEQYF
TGTGCCAGCAGCTTGGTGGGGGCTAGCGTCTACGAGCAGTACTTC
>TRBV30|NA|TRBJ2-5|NA
CAWSRLDSREYF
TGTGCCTGGAGCCGCCTGGACAGCCGGGAGTACTTC